The 15 T cell receptor beta chains listed next were all sequenced from one sample in a study of early T cells in non-severe SARS-CoV-2 infection. TCRdb itself ran the 5' RACE reads through MiXCR, one entry per CDR3 protein. Of under 70,000 distinct CDR3 sequences in the sample, around 8% were seen once. Specimen: whole blood, collected at baseline. Every receptor here comes from an adult who was a healthcare worker with PCR-confirmed SARS-CoV-2 infection or an uninfected control (not recorded which).

There are many counts of this clonotype. J is TRBJ2-3 and V is TRBV20-1; D might be TRBD2 (6 bases). The CDR3 spans 15 residues. CDR1 is DFQATT and CDR2 is SNEGSKA in the germline V gene (reference sequence). Trimming left V 6 bases short and J 1 base short, with 17 bases between. CDR3 amino acids: CSALPQVAGTDTQYF. CDR3 nucleotides: TGCAGTGCCCTCCCCCAAGTAGCGGGCACAGATACGCAGTATTTT.

This clonotype was picked up many times. It is unclear where the CDR3 begins or ends on the DNA, so no DNA is shown, and the CDR3 is as TCRdb lists it. The chain links TRBV7-5 to TRBJ2-7; the table's D call TRBD1 went unverified against the DNA. TRBV7-5 is a listed pseudogene. The CDR3 contains 11 residues when both ends are counted. This CDR3 reads CISVPEVGQYF.

The chain carries TRBV27 and TRBJ2-1; weak D call: TRBD1 (5 bases). CDR3 length equals 15 residues. V gave up 3 bases and J gave up 0 bases, with 9 bases separating them. Germline lookup yields CDR1 MNHEY and CDR2 SMNVEV (reference sequence). As DNA, the CDR3 is TGTGCCAGCAGTTTGGTGGGGCTCTCCTACAATGAGCAGTTCTTC. Translated, it gives CASSLVGLSYNEQFF.

This clonotype was seen just once. This is likely a read error, given that the CDR3 carries no conserved phenylalanine or tryptophan at its end. The chain uses TRBV18 and TRBJ2-5; D unresolved. Trimming removed 4 bases at V and 3 bases at J, with 9 bases between. CDR1 KGHSH and CDR2 LQKENI come from the germline V gene. The CDR3 is 13 residues long. Here the CDR3 reads CASSRIQKETQYS. DNA for the CDR3: TGTGCCAGCTCACGGATTCAAAAAGAGACCCAGTACTCC.

V gene TRBV7-9 combines with J gene TRBJ2-2; D might be TRBD1 (6 bases). V lost 4 bases, J lost 7 bases, and 13 bases lay in between. CDR1 and CDR2 from the germline V gene are SEHNR and FQNEAQ (reference sequence). The length of the CDR3 is 14 residues. CDR3 DNA: TGTGCCAGCAGCTCACAGGGTGGTAGCGGGGAGCTGTTTTTT. Translated: CASSSQGGSGELFF.

This clonotype was seen at least ten times. This chain uses TRBV21-1 with TRBJ2-4; TRBD1, the table's D call, was not compared with the DNA. TRBV21-1 is a documented pseudogene. The CDR3 covers 18 residues. CDR3 amino acids: CASSKPPSEGMTKNIQYF. DNA of the CDR3: TGTGCCAGCAGCAAACCACCATCTGAGGGGATGACCAAAAACATTCAGTACTTC.

To note about this clonotype: This sequence may be a read error, since a much larger clone differs from it by one base. V gene TRBV3-1 combines with J gene TRBJ1-4; D call uncertain. The CDR3 has 15 amino acids. CDR1 is LGHDT, CDR2 YNNKEL, per germline (reference sequence). Written as DNA, the CDR3 is TGTACCAGCAGCCAAAGAGGACGTCCTAATGAAAAACTGTTTTTT. Its translation is CTSSQRGRPNEKLFF.

This clonotype has ten or more counts. The chain links TRBV10-2 to TRBJ2-7, with 9 positions matching TRBD2. The length of the CDR3 is 16 residues. Germline CDR1 WSHSY, CDR2 SAAADI. J lost 5 bases, V lost 0 bases, and 8 bases had no gene match. The CDR3 coding sequence is TGCGCCAGCAGTGAGTCGACTCGCGGGAGGGCCCACGAGCAGTACTTC. Translation: CASSESTRGRAHEQYF.

This clonotype was detected a few times. V usage is TRBV7-9 and J usage is TRBJ2-1, with 10 bases matching TRBD2. V lost 6 bases to trimming and J lost 6 bases; unmatched junction nucleotides: 11. This CDR3 is 16 amino acids long. Germline CDR1 reads SEHNR; CDR2 reads FQNEAQ (reference sequence). The CDR3 DNA is TGTGCCAGCAGTTTTCCTTGGACTAGCGGCATCAATGAGCAGTTCTTC. This translates into CASSFPWTSGINEQFF.

This clonotype was counted many times. The chain uses TRBV4-1 and TRBJ2-1, with D possibly TRBD2 on 5 matching bases. The CDR3 loop spans 13 amino acids. Germline assignment: CDR1 MGHRA and CDR2 YSYEKL. Trimming shortened V by 3 bases and J by 9 bases, and 12 bases separated the two germline ends. CDR3 in DNA: TGCGCCAGCAGCCATGACACGGGAAGTGAGCAGTTCTTC. It codes for CASSHDTGSEQFF.

The chain has TRBV30 and TRBJ2-4; 7 positions match TRBD2. Trimming took 0 bases from V and 8 from J; bases not matched to a gene: 13. Germline lookup yields CDR1 GTSNPN and CDR2 SVGIG (reference sequence). The CDR3 is 16 amino acids. The chain's CDR3 is CAWSVSPRAGVYIQYF. The CDR3 DNA reads TGTGCCTGGAGTGTATCCCCCAGGGCGGGAGTTTACATTCAGTACTTC.

The chain recombines TRBV6-5 with TRBJ2-3; D gene uncertain. The CDR3 contains 13 residues. Germline CDR1 MNHEY, CDR2 SVGAGI. V was cut by 2 bases and J by 6 bases, with 9 bases left in between. CDR3 sequence reads: CASSYTQSDTQYF. CDR3 DNA sequence: TGTGCCAGCAGTTACACGCAGTCGGATACGCAGTATTTT.

This clonotype has only one observation. This rearrangement joins TRBV7-3 to TRBJ1-2; D not certain. The V and J ends lost 0 bases and 10 bases respectively, with 9 bases between them. This CDR3 is built from 12 residues. From germline, CDR1 is SGHTA and CDR2 FQGTGA. In DNA form, the CDR3 reads TGTGCCAGCAGCTTAACAGGGAGCGACTACACCTTC. Encoded protein: CASSLTGSDYTF.

The chain joins TRBV7-2 to TRBJ2-3; D call uncertain. Per germline, CDR1 SGHTA and CDR2 FQGNSA. The CDR3 loop spans 13 amino acids. V was clipped by 1 base and J by 7 bases, with 9 bases between them. Here the CDR3 reads CASSLGLANTQYF. The CDR3 DNA follows: TGTGCCAGCAGCTTAGGACTTGCGAATACGCAGTATTTT.

This clonotype was observed a few times. The chain employs TRBV7-9 and TRBJ1-2; 9 nucleotides align to TRBD1. CDR3 size: 15 residues. J was trimmed by 8 bases and V by 5 bases; bases with no gene match: 12. Germline V gene data show CDR1 as SEHNR and CDR2 as FQNEAQ (reference sequence). CDR3 amino acids: CASSRVLTGGGGYTF. DNA of the CDR3: TGTGCCAGCAGCCGGGTCCTCACAGGGGGCGGCGGCTACACCTTC.